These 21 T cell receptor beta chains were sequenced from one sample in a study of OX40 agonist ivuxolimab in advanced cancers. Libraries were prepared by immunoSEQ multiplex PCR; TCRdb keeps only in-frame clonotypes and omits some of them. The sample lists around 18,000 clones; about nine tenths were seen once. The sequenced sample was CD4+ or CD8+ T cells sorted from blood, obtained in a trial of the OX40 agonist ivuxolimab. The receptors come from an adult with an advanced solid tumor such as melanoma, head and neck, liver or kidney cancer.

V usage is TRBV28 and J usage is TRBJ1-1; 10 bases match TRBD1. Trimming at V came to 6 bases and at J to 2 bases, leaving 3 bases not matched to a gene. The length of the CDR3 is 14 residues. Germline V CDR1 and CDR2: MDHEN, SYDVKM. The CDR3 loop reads CASSWDRGNTEAFF. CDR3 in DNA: TGTGCCAGCAGCTGGGACAGGGGTAACACTGAAGCTTTCTTT.

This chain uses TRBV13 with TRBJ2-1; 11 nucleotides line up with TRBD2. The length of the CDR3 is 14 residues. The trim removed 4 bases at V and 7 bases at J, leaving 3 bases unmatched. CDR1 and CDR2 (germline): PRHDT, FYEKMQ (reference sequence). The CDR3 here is CASSSRLAGNEQFF. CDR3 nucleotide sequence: TGTGCCAGCAGCTCCAGACTAGCGGGGAATGAGCAGTTCTTC.

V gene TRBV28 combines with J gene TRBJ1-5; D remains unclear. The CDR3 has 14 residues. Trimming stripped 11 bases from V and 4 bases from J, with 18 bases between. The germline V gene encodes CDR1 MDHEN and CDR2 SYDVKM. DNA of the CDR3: TGTGCCCATCACGGGCGCGGACCGAATCAGCCCCAGCATTTT. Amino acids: CAHHGRGPNQPQHF.

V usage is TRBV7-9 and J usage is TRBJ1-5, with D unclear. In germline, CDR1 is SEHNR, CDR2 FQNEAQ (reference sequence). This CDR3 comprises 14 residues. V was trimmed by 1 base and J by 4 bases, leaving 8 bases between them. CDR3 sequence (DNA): TGTGCCAGCAGCTTAGGCGGGAAAAATCAGCCCCAGCATTTT. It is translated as CASSLGGKNQPQHF.

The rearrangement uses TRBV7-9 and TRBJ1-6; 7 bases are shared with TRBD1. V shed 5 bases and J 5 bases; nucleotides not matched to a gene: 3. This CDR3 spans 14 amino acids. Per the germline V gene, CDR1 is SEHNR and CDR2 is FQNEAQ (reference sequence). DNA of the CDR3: TGTGCCAGCAGCCCCAGGGGGAATAATTCACCCCTCCACTTT. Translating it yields CASSPRGNNSPLHF.

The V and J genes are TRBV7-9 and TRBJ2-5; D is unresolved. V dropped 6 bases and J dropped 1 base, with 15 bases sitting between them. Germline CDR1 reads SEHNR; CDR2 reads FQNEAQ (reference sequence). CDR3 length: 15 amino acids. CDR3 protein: CASSSWPERQETQYF. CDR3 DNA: TGTGCCAGCAGTTCCTGGCCGGAGCGCCAAGAGACCCAGTACTTC.

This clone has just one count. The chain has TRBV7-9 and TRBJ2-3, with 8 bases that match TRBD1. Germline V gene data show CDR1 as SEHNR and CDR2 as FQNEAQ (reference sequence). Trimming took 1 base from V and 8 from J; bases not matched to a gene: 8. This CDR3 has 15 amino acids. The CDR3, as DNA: TGTGCCAGCAGCTTAGTGCAGGGGGCGGAGGCTACGCAGTATTTT. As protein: CASSLVQGAEATQYF.

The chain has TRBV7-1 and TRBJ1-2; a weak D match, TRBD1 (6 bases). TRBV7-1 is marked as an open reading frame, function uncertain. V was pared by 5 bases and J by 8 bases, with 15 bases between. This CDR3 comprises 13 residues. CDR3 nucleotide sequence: TGTGCCAGCAGCCCCATGGGGGCGCGGGGCTACACCTTC. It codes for CASSPMGARGYTF.

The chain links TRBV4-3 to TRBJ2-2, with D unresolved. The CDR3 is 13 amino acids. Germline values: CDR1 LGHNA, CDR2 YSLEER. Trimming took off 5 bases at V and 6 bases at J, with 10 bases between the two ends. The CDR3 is CASSGSSPGELFF. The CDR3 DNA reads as TGCGCCAGCAGCGGAAGTTCCCCCGGGGAGCTGTTTTTT.

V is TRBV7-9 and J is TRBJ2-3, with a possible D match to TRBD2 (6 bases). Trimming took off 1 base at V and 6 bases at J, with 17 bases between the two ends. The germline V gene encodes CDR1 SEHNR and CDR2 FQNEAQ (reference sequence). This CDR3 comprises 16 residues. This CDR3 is CASSLVVAGTSDTQYF. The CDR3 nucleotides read TGTGCCAGCAGCTTAGTGGTGGCGGGGACCTCGGATACGCAGTATTTT.

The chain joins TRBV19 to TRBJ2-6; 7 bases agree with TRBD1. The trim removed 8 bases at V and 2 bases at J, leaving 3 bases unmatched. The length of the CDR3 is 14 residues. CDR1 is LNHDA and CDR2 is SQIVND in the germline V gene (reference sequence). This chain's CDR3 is CASEGAAGANVLTF. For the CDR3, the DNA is TGTGCCAGTGAGGGGGCGGCTGGGGCCAACGTCCTGACTTTC.

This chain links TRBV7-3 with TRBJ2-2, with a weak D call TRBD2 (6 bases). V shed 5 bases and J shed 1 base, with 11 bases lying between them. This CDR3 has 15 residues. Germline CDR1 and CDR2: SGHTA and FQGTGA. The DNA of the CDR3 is TGTGCCAGCAGCCTGCTCGGGGGGAACACCGGGGAGCTGTTTTTT. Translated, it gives CASSLLGGNTGELFF.

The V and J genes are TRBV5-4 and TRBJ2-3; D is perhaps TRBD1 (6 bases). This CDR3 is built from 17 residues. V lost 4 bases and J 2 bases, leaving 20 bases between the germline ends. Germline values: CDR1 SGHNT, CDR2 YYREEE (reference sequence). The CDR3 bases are TGTGCCAGCAGCCCCGGGACGGCCGCAGGGGTCACAGATACGCAGTATTTT. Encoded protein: CASSPGTAAGVTDTQYF.

The CDR3 protein is CASSQGWGPGANVLTF. The CDR3 nucleotides are TGCGCCAGCAGCCAAGGGTGGGGGCCAGGGGCCAACGTCCTGACTTTC. The chain joins TRBV4-3 to TRBJ2-6; tentatively, D is TRBD1 (6 bases). The CDR3 is 16 residues long. Germline V lookup: CDR1 LGHNA, CDR2 YSLEER. V shed 1 base and J shed 4 bases, with 11 bases lying between them.

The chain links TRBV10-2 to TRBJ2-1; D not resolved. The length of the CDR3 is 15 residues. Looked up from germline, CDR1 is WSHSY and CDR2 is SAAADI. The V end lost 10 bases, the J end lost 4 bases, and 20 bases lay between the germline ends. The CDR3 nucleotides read TGCGCCAAATCTTCTGGGCGGCCTAATTACAATGAGCAGTTCTTC. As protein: CAKSSGRPNYNEQFF.

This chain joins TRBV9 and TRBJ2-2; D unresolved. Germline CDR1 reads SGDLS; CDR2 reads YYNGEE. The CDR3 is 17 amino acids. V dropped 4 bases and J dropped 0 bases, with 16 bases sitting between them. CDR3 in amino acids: CASSTTITDSNTGELFF. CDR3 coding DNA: TGTGCCAGCAGCACCACGATTACCGACTCGAACACCGGGGAGCTGTTTTTT.

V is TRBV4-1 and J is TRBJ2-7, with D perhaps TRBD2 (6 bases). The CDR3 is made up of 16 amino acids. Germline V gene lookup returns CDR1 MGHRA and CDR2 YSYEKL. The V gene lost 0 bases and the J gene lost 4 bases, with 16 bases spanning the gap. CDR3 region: CASSQEVGGVGYEQYF. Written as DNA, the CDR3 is TGCGCCAGCAGCCAAGAGGTTGGAGGGGTTGGGTACGAGCAGTACTTC.

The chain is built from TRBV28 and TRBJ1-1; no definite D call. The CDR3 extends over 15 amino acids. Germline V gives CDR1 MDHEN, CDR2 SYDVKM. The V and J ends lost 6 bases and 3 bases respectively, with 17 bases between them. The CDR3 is CASRFLTEGDTEAFF. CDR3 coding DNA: TGTGCCAGCAGATTTTTAACAGAAGGAGACACTGAAGCTTTCTTT.

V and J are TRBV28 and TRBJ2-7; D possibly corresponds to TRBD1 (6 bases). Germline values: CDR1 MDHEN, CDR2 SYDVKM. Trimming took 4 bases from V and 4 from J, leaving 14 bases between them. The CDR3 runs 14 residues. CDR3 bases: TGTGCCAGCAGTTCAGGGGCCGCCGGGTACGAGCAGTACTTC. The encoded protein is CASSSGAAGYEQYF.

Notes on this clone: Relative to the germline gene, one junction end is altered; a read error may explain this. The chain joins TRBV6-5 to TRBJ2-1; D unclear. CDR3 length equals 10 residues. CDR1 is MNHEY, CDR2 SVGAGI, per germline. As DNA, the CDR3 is TGTGCCAGCAGTTACACTGAGCAGTTCTTC. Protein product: CASSYTEQFF.

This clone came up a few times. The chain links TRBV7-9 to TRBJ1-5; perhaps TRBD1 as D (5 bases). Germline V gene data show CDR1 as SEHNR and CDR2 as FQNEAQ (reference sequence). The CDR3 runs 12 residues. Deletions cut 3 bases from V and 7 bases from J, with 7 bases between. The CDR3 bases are TGTGCCAGCAGCTTGGGGGAGCAGCCCCAGCATTTT. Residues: CASSLGEQPQHF.